This T cell receptor (beta chain) was identified in a study of T cell repertoires in cytomegalovirus infection. Study-wide context: Matching HLA type, along with CMV infection, was indicated by public TCR beta signatures. Broader study findings: CMV carriers with the relevant HLA were identified by cumulative public TCR beta family frequency. Ex vivo responses were dominated by HLA-C-restricted CMV-specific TCR beta clonotypes.

The germline gives CDR1 SGHTA, CDR2 FQGTGA. Trimming took 5 bases from V and 1 from J, leaving 18 bases between them. The CDR3 covers 17 residues. The sample holds a few counts of this clonotype. Its antigen remains unknown. TCRdb re-called the reads through MiXCR, storing one row per CDR3 protein. Among about 230,000 distinct CDR3 sequences, under 25% were seen once, and the ten largest hold 15% to 20%. This clonotype was obtained from a human donor in good health (CMV status not recorded). Some clones in this sample may be carry-over from other donors' samples. The chain couples TRBV7-3 to TRBJ2-1; D remains ambiguous. Sequencing was done on a sample of CD8+ T cells from PBMCs. CDR3: CASSPRPIGPSYNEQFF. In DNA, the CDR3 is TGTGCCAGCAGCCCCAGGCCAATCGGACCATCCTACAATGAGCAGTTCTTC.